These T cell receptor beta chains were read from a single sample in a study of cytomegalovirus exposure and HLA in healthy donors. TCRdb keeps only in-frame clones here, not all; method: immunoSEQ multiplex PCR. This sample has 150,000 to 200,000 clones, with about 77% found just once. The sequenced material came from PBMCs. The receptor source for this set is a male donor in good health and CMV-seropositive. CDR3s include the opening cysteine and the closing phenylalanine or tryptophan. The D gene is left open where the match is weak. Not all rows give a size; the values are once, few, many and, for expanded clones, a class.

v_call	d_call	clone_size	j_call	cdr3_aa	cdr3_nt
TRBV6-6	TRBD1	once	TRBJ2-7	CASSYSLDRTSGEQYF	TGTGCCAGCAGTTACTCTTTGGACAGGACGAGCGGCGAGCAGTACTTC
TRBV5-8	TRBD1	NA	TRBJ1-2	CASSHDRDPNYGYTF	TGTGCCAGCAGCCACGACAGGGATCCTAACTATGGCTACACCTTC
TRBV25-1	NA	NA	TRBJ2-3	CASSERGTDTQYF	TGTGCCAGCAGTGAACGGGGCACAGATACGCAGTATTTT
TRBV5-5	NA	once	TRBJ1-2	CASSLEQGFVGYTF	TGTGCCAGCAGCTTGGAACAGGGCTTCGTTGGCTACACCTTC
TRBV15	NA	NA	TRBJ2-3	CATSRDSLTGTPITDTQYF	TGTGCCACCAGCAGAGATTCCCTTACCGGGACTCCCATCACAGATACGCAGTATTTT
TRBV9	TRBD2	NA	TRBJ2-1	CASSVGLAGAEQFF	TGTGCCAGCAGCGTAGGACTAGCGGGGGCCGAGCAGTTCTTC
TRBV6-5	NA	NA	TRBJ2-3	CASSGPTGPTDTQYF	TGTGCCAGCAGTGGCCCCACAGGGCCCACAGATACGCAGTATTTT
TRBV30	NA	NA	TRBJ1-6	CAWSVVQDSPLHF	TGTGCCTGGAGTGTAGTGCAGGATTCACCCCTCCACTTT
TRBV19	TRBD1	NA	TRBJ2-1	CASSRDRRNSYNEQFF	TGTGCCAGTAGTAGGGACAGACGGAACTCCTACAATGAGCAGTTCTTC
TRBV23-1	NA	NA	TRBJ2-6	CASSQYWHRKIFSGANVLTF	TGCGCCAGCAGTCAATATTGGCACAGGAAAATCTTCTCTGGGGCCAACGTCCTGACTTTC
TRBV7-7	NA	NA	TRBJ2-1	CASSPMTSSYNEQFF	TGTGCTAGCAGCCCCATGACAAGCTCCTACAATGAGCAGTTCTTC
TRBV6-5	NA	few	TRBJ2-7	CASSSNRYEQYF	TGTGCCAGCAGTTCTAACAGGTACGAGCAGTACTTC
TRBV10-3	NA	NA	TRBJ2-5	CAISAGETQYF	TGTGCCATCAGTGCGGGGGAGACCCAGTACTTC
TRBV10-1	TRBD1	NA	TRBJ1-2	CASSQDRDYGYTF	TGCGCCAGCTCACAGGACAGGGACTATGGCTACACCTTC
TRBV19	NA	once	TRBJ2-6	CASRVLSSGANVLTF	TGTGCGAGCAGGGTATTAAGCTCTGGGGCCAACGTCCTGACTTTC
TRBV2	NA	NA	TRBJ2-3	CASSAGPDTQYF	TGTGCCAGCAGTGCAGGGCCCGATACGCAGTATTTT
TRBV2	TRBD1	NA	TRBJ2-3	CASSAGTGDKDTQYF	TGTGCCAGCAGTGCCGGGACAGGGGATAAGGATACGCAGTATTTT
TRBV5-5	NA	few	TRBJ1-3	CASSPRTAGNTIYF	TGTGCCAGCAGCCCTCGGACAGCAGGAAACACCATATATTTT
TRBV2	TRBD1	NA	TRBJ2-1	CASRTGASYNEQFF	TGTGCCAGCAGGACAGGGGCATCCTACAATGAGCAGTTCTTC
TRBV29-1	NA	NA	TRBJ1-2	CSVGVGAGYTF	TGCAGCGTTGGAGTGGGCGCTGGCTACACCTTC
TRBV14	TRBD2	NA	TRBJ2-5	CASSQGLAGGPNQETQYF	TGTGCCAGCAGCCAAGGCCTAGCGGGGGGGCCTAACCAAGAGACCCAGTACTTC
TRBV5-3	TRBD2	once	TRBJ2-7	CARSFIAGSEQYF	TGTGCCAGAAGCTTTATAGCGGGGAGTGAGCAGTACTTC
TRBV7-3	NA	NA	TRBJ2-5	CASSSGVGETQYF	TGTGCCAGCAGCTCCGGGGTCGGGGAGACCCAGTACTTC